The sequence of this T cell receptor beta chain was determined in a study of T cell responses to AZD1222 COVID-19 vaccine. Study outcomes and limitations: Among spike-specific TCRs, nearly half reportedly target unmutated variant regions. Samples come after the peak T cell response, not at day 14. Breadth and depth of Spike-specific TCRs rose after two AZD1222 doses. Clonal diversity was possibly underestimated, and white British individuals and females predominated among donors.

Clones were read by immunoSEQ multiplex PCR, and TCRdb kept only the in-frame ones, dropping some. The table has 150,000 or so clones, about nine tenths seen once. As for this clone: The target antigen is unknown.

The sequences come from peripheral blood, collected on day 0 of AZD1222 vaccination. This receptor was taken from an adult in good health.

For the CDR3, the DNA is TGTGCCAGCAGGGGGGGACAGAACACTGAAGCTTTCTTT. Residues: CASRGGQNTEAFF. The chain links TRBV12-3 or TRBV12-4 to TRBJ1-1; D might be TRBD1 (6 bases). The CDR3 length is 13 residues. Trimming took 6 bases from V and 1 from J, leaving 9 bases between them.